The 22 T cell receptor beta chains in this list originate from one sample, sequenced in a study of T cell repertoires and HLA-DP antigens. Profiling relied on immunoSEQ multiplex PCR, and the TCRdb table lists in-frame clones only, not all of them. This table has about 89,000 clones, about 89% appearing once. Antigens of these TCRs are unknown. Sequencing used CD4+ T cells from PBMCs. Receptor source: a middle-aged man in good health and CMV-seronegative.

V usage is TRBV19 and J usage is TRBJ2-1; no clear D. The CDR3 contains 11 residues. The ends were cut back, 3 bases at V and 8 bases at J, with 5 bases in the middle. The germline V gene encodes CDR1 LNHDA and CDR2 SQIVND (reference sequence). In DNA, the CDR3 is TGTGCCAGTAGTATCTTCGATGAGCAGTTCTTC. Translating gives CASSIFDEQFF.

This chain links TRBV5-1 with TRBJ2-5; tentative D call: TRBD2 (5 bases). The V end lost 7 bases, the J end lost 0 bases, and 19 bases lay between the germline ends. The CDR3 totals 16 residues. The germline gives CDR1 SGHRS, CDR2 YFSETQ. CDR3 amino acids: CASFKGGLEYQETQYF. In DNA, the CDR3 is TGCGCCAGCTTCAAGGGCGGGCTCGAGTACCAAGAGACCCAGTACTTC.

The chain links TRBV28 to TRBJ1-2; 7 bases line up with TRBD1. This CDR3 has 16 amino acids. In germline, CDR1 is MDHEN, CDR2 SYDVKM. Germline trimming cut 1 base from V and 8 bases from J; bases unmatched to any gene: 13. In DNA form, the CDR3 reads TGTGCCAGCAGTTTATCTCACATAGGACAGGCAAAGGGCTACACCTTC. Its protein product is CASSLSHIGQAKGYTF.

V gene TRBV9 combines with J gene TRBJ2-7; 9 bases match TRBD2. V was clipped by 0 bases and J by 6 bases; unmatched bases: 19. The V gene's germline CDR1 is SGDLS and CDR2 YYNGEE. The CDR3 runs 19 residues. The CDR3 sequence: CASSVDPAASGKKEGEQYF. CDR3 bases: TGTGCCAGCAGCGTAGATCCCGCGGCTAGCGGGAAGAAGGAGGGCGAGCAGTACTTC. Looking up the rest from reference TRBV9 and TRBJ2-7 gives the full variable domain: DSGVTQTPKHLITATGQRVTLRCSPRSGDLSVYWYQQSLDQGLQFLIQYYNGEERAKGNILERFSAQQFPDLHSELNLSSLELGDSALYFCASSVDPAASGKKEGEQYFGPGTRLTVT.

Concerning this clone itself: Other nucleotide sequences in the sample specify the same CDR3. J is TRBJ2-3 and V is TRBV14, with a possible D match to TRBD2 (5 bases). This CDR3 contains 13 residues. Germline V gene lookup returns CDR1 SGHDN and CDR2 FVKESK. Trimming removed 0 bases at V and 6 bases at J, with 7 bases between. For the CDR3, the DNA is TGTGCCAGCAGCCAAGATCTAGCCGATACGCAGTATTTT. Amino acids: CASSQDLADTQYF. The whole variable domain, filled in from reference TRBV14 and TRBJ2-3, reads EAGVTQFPSHSVIEKGQTVTLRCDPISGHDNLYWYRRVMGKEIKFLLHFVKESKQDESGMPNNRFLAERTGGTYSTLKVQPAELEDSGVYFCASSQDLADTQYFGPGTRLTVL.

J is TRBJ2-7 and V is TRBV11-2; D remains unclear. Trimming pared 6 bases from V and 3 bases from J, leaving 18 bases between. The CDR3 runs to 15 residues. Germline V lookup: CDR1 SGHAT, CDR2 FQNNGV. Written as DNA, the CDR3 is TGTGCCAGCAGAGGGATCAGGCGGTCGGGCTACGAGCAGTACTTC. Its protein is CASRGIRRSGYEQYF.

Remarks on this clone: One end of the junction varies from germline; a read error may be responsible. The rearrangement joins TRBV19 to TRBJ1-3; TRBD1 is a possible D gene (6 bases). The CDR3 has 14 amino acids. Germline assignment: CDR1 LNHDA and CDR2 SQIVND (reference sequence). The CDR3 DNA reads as TGTGCCAGTAGTCCGGGACAAGTAGGAACCACCATATATTTT. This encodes CASSPGQVGTTIYF.

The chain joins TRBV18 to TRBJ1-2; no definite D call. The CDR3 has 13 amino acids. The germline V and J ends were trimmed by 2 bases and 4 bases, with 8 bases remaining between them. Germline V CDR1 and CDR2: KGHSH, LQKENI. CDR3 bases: TGTGCCAGCTCACCAAAAGACGGCTATGGCTACACCTTC. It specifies CASSPKDGYGYTF. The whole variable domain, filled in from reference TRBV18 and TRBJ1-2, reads NAGVMQNPRHLVRRRGQEARLRCSPMKGHSHVYWYRQLPEEGLKFMVYLQKENIIDESGMPKERFSAEFPKEGPSILRIQQVVRGDSAAYFCASSPKDGYGYTFGSGTRLTVV.

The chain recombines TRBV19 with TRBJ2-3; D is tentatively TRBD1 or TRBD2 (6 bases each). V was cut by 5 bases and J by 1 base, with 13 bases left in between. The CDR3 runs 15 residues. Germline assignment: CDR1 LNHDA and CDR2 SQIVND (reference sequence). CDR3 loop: CASSEGGWGTDTQYF. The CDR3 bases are TGTGCCAGTAGTGAAGGGGGGTGGGGCACAGATACGCAGTATTTT.

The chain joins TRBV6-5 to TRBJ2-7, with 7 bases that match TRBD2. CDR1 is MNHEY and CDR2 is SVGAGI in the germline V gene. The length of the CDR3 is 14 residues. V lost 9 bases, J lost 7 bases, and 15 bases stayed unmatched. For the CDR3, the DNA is TGTGCCAGTAGGGGTAGCGGGTTGCTCCTTGAGCAGTACTTC. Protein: CASRGSGLLLEQYF.

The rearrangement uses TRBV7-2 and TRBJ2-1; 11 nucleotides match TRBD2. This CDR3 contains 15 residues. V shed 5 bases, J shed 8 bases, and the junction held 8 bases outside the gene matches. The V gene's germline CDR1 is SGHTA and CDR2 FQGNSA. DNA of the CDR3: TGTGCCAGCAGCCAGGAGAAACTAGCGGGAGATGAGCAGTTCTTC. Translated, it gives CASSQEKLAGDEQFF.

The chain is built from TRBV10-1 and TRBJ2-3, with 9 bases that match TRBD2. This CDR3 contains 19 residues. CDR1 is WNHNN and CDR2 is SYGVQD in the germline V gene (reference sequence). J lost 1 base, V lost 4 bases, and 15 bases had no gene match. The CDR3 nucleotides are TGCGCCAGCAGTGGTTTGGGTAGCGGGAGAGGAATGGGCACAGATACGCAGTATTTT. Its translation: CASSGLGSGRGMGTDTQYF.

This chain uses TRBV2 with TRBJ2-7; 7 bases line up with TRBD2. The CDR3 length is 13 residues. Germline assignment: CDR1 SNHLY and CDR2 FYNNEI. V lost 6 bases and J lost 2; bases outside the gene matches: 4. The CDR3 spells CASSQGLAYEQYF. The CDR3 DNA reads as TGTGCCAGCAGCCAAGGACTAGCCTACGAGCAGTACTTC.

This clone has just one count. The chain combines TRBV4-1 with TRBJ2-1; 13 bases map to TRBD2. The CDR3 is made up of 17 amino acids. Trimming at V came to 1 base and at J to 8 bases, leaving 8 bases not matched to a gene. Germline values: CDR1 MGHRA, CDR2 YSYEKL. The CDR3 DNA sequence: TGCGCCAGCAGCCAAGGACCGGGACTAGCGGGGTTAGATGAGCAGTTCTTC. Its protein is CASSQGPGLAGLDEQFF.

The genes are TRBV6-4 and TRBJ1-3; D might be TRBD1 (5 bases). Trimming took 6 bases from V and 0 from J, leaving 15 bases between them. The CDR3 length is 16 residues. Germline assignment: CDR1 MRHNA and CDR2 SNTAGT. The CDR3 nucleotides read TGTGCCAGCAGCATCGCTCTCAGGGACTCTGGAAACACCATATATTTT. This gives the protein CASSIALRDSGNTIYF.

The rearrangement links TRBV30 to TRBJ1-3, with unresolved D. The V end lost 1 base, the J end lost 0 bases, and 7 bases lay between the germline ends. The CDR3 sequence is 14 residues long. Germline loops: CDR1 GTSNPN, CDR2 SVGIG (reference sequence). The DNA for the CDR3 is TGTGCCTGGAGTGATGGAGGCTCTGGAAACACCATATATTTT. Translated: CAWSDGGSGNTIYF.

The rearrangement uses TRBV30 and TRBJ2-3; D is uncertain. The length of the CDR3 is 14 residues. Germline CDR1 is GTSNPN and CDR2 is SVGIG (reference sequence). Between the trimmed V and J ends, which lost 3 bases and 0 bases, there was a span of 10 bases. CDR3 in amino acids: CAWRTTSSTDTQYF. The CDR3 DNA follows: TGTGCCTGGAGGACCACAAGCAGCACAGATACGCAGTATTTT.

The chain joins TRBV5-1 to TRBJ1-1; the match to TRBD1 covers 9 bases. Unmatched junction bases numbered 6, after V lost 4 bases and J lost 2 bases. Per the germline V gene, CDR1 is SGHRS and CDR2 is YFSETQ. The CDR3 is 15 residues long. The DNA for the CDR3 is TGCGCCAGCAGCGGGCAGGGACAGGGCAACACTGAAGCTTTCTTT. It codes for CASSGQGQGNTEAFF.

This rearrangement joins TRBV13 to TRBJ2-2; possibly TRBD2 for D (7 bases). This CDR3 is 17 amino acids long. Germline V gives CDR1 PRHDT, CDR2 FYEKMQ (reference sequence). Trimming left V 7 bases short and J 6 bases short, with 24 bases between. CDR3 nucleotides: TGTGCCAGCACGAAGGGGGGGGGCAGTTCCCTAGCCGGGGAGCTGTTTTTT. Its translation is CASTKGGGSSLAGELFF. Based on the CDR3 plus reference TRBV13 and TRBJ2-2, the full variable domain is AAGVIQSPRHLIKEKRETATLKCYPIPRHDTVYWYQQGPGQDPQFLISFYEKMQSDKGSIPDRFSAQQFSDYHSELNMSSLELGDSALYFCASTKGGGSSLAGELFFGEGSRLTVL.

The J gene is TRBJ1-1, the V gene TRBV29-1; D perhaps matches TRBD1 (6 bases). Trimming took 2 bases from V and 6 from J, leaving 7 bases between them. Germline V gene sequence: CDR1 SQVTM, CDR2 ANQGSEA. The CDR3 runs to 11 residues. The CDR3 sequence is CSVEPGAEAFF. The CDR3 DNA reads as TGCAGCGTTGAACCAGGGGCTGAAGCTTTCTTT.

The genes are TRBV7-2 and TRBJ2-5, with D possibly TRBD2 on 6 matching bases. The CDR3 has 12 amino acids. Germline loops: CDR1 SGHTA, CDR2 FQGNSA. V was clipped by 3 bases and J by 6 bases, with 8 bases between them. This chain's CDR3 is CASSLGGQTQYF. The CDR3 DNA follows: TGTGCCAGCAGCTTGGGGGGACAGACCCAGTACTTC.

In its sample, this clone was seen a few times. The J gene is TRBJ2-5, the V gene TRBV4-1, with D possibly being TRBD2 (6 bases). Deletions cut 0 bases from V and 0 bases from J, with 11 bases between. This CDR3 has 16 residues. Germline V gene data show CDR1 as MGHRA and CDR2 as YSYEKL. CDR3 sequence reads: CASSQEDRGYQETQYF. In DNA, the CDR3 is TGCGCCAGCAGCCAAGAGGACCGGGGGTACCAAGAGACCCAGTACTTC.